This entry lists 16 T cell receptor beta chains sequenced from one sample in a study of blood T cell repertoires in COVID-19. Sequencing used immunoSEQ multiplex PCR; TCRdb keeps in-frame clones, though not all of them. Here the sample spans a few hundred thousand clones, more than 90% being singletons. The sequenced sample consisted of peripheral blood. The receptors come from a person aged 18 to 30 with COVID-19, enrolled during active disease.

The genes are TRBV19 and TRBJ1-1; 7 bases map to TRBD1. V lost 2 bases and J lost 6; bases outside the gene matches: 9. This CDR3 has 15 residues. Germline CDR1 LNHDA, CDR2 SQIVND (reference sequence). CDR3 in amino acids: CASSIQGGARAEAFF. In nucleotides, the CDR3 is TGTGCCAGTAGTATACAAGGGGGCGCGAGGGCTGAAGCTTTCTTT.

The chain joins TRBV4-3 to TRBJ2-2; TRBD1 might be the D (5 bases). Germline CDR1 and CDR2: LGHNA and YSLEER. The germline V and J ends were trimmed by 8 bases and 3 bases, with 7 bases remaining between them. This CDR3 has 12 amino acids. CDR3 in amino acids: CASGRDTGELFF. In DNA form, the CDR3 reads TGCGCCAGCGGCAGGGACACCGGGGAGCTGTTTTTT.

The gene calls are TRBV10-3 and TRBJ2-2; 11 positions agree with TRBD2. The CDR3 length is 16 residues. Germline V gene lookup returns CDR1 ENHRY and CDR2 SYGVKD. V was pared by 7 bases and J by 0 bases, with 4 bases of the junction left unmatched. The CDR3 reads CAIKRTSGSNTGELFF. CDR3 DNA sequence: TGTGCCATCAAAAGGACTAGCGGGTCGAACACCGGGGAGCTGTTTTTT.

V gene TRBV18 combines with J gene TRBJ2-5, with TRBD2 as a possible D gene (5 bases). This CDR3 is 16 amino acids long. Trimming shortened V by 3 bases and J by 11 bases, and 25 bases separated the two germline ends. CDR1 is KGHSH and CDR2 is LQKENI in the germline V gene. The CDR3 nucleotides read TGTGCCAGCTCACCCAGTCACGGGGATCCCAAGAGAATGCAGTACTTC. As protein: CASSPSHGDPKRMQYF.

This chain joins TRBV7-2 and TRBJ2-2, with D perhaps TRBD1 (5 bases). The germline gives CDR1 SGHTA, CDR2 FQGNSA. The length of the CDR3 is 13 residues. V was clipped by 8 bases and J by 1 base, with 8 bases between them. Written as DNA, the CDR3 is TGTGCCAGCGGCACAGGGAACACCGGGGAGCTGTTTTTT. This encodes CASGTGNTGELFF.

Remarks on this clone: It is unclear where the CDR3 begins or ends on the DNA, so no DNA is shown, and the CDR3 is as TCRdb lists it. The chain links TRBV27 to TRBJ2-3; the DNA was not used to check the table's D call, TRBD2. Germline CDR1 MNHEY, CDR2 SMNVEV (reference sequence). The CDR3 has 13 amino acids, counting both end residues. This chain's CDR3 is CASSFAGGTESVF.

This clone was recorded once. The chain combines TRBV6-6 with TRBJ2-7; TRBD2 is a possible D gene (5 bases). CDR3 size: 12 residues. Germline V CDR1 and CDR2: MNHNY, SVGAGI (reference sequence). V lost 10 bases and J lost 3, with 13 bases in between. Here the CDR3 reads CATARTGYEQYF. The CDR3 nucleotides read TGTGCCACCGCTCGGACTGGCTACGAGCAGTACTTC.

This clone occurred a few times. The rearrangement uses TRBV28 and TRBJ1-3; weak D call: TRBD1 (5 bases). The germline V gene encodes CDR1 MDHEN and CDR2 SYDVKM. The V gene lost 3 bases and the J gene lost 4 bases, with 10 bases spanning the gap. The CDR3 consists of 14 residues. CDR3 residues: CASSLPGIGNTIYF. The CDR3 region has the DNA TGTGCCAGCAGTTTGCCAGGGATCGGAAACACCATATATTTT.

V gene TRBV5-5 combines with J gene TRBJ1-1, with D hard to call. V lost 4 bases to trimming and J lost 3 bases, with 13 bases between them. Germline V lookup: CDR1 SGHKS, CDR2 YYEKEE (reference sequence). The CDR3 is 14 residues long. The CDR3 loop reads CASSLRAGDTEAFF. In DNA, the CDR3 is TGTGCCAGCAGCCTGAGGGCCGGGGACACTGAAGCTTTCTTT.

The CDR3 DNA reads as TGTGCCATCAGAGAACAGTGGCCCGGGGAGCTGTTTTTT. This sequence encodes CAIREQWPGELFF. The chain has TRBV10-3 and TRBJ2-2; D ambiguous. There are 13 residues in the CDR3. Looked up from germline, CDR1 is ENHRY and CDR2 is SYGVKD. Trimming removed 6 bases at V and 6 bases at J, with 11 bases between.

The V and J genes are TRBV5-5 and TRBJ2-7; 8 bases align to TRBD2. The CDR3 runs to 15 residues. Trimming at V came to 2 bases and at J to 0 bases, leaving 4 bases not matched to a gene. Germline V gives CDR1 SGHKS, CDR2 YYEKEE (reference sequence). The CDR3 sequence is CASSLAGVPSYEQYF. The CDR3 DNA reads TGTGCCAGCAGCTTAGCGGGAGTCCCCTCCTACGAGCAGTACTTC.

This clone was found once. CDR3 nucleotide sequence: TGTGCCAGTAGCCCCGCGGGAGCGGCCACAGATACGCAGTATTTT. Protein: CASSPAGAATDTQYF. The gene calls are TRBV19 and TRBJ2-3; 7 positions match TRBD2. This CDR3 spans 15 amino acids. Trimming took 6 bases from V and 2 from J; bases not matched to a gene: 8. CDR1 is LNHDA and CDR2 is SQIVND in the germline V gene (reference sequence).

The J gene is TRBJ2-2, the V gene TRBV7-8; possibly TRBD1 for D (6 bases). Trimming took off 2 bases at V and 6 bases at J, with 19 bases between the two ends. Germline V gene sequence: CDR1 SGHVS, CDR2 FQNEAQ. The CDR3 is 17 residues long. In DNA, the CDR3 is TGTGCCAGCAGCTTACAGGGGAAAAAGTTAGTCGCCGGGGAGCTGTTTTTT. Protein sequence: CASSLQGKKLVAGELFF. The complete variable domain, with remaining parts taken from reference TRBV7-8 and TRBJ2-2, reads GAGVSQSPRYKVAKRGQDVALRCDPISGHVSLFWYQQALGQGPEFLTYFQNEAQLDKSGLPSDRFFAERPEGSVSTLKIQRTQQEDSAVYLCASSLQGKKLVAGELFFGEGSRLTVL.

On this clone: The sample carries other DNA sequences with the same CDR3. The chain couples TRBV7-2 to TRBJ2-7; maybe TRBD1 (5 bases). Deletions cut 4 bases from V and 3 bases from J, with 7 bases between. Germline V gene sequence: CDR1 SGHTA, CDR2 FQGNSA. The CDR3 contains 12 residues. CDR3 sequence (DNA): TGTGCCAGCAGCTCGCAGGGCTACGAGCAGTACTTC. Its protein product is CASSSQGYEQYF. The variable domain in full, with the rest retrieved from reference TRBV7-2 and TRBJ2-7, is GAGVSQSPSNKVTEKGKDVELRCDPISGHTALYWYRQSLGQGLEFLIYFQGNSAPDKSGLPSDRFSAERTGGSVSTLTIQRTQQEDSAVYLCASSSQGYEQYFGPGTRLTVT.

The chain has TRBV11-2 and TRBJ2-1; 13 bases match TRBD2. The CDR3 length is 19 residues. Per the germline V gene, CDR1 is SGHAT and CDR2 is FQNNGV. The trim removed 5 bases at V and 0 bases at J, leaving 10 bases unmatched. The CDR3 DNA sequence: TGTGCCAGCAGCCCAAGGAGGACTAGCGGGGGTAGCTCCTACAATGAGCAGTTCTTC. Translated, it gives CASSPRRTSGGSSYNEQFF.

The chain has TRBV9 and TRBJ1-3; no definite D call. The germline CDR1 and CDR2 sequences are SGDLS and YYNGEE. Trimming removed 2 bases at V and 0 bases at J, with 9 bases between. This CDR3 has 15 amino acids. The CDR3 nucleotides read TGTGCCAGCAGCGTCTCCGGGAGCTCTGGAAACACCATATATTTT. Translated, it gives CASSVSGSSGNTIYF.